Each of the 30 T cell receptor beta chains below was sequenced from the same sample in a study of cytomegalovirus exposure and HLA in healthy donors. Sequencing was performed with immunoSEQ multiplex PCR; in TCRdb, only in-frame clones are kept and a portion is missing. Of approximately 280,000 clones in the sample, 88% were seen once. Sequencing was done on a sample of PBMCs. The receptors shown here come from a woman aged 18-29 years in good health and CMV-seronegative.

This chain uses TRBV15 with TRBJ2-3; 12 bases line up with TRBD2. Germline CDR1 is LNHNV and CDR2 is YYDKDF (reference sequence). This CDR3 comprises 16 residues. V shed 4 bases, J shed 6 bases, and the junction held 8 bases outside the gene matches. The chain's CDR3 is CATSTRLAGARDTQYF. CDR3 nucleotide sequence: TGTGCCACCAGCACCCGACTAGCGGGAGCCCGGGATACGCAGTATTTT.

The chain recombines TRBV4-3 with TRBJ2-3; possibly TRBD1 for D (6 bases). V was clipped by 0 bases and J by 3 bases, with 10 bases between them. CDR3 length: 15 residues. Per the germline V gene, CDR1 is LGHNA and CDR2 is YSLEER. CDR3 amino acids: CASSQDTGSTDTQYF. DNA for the CDR3: TGCGCCAGCAGCCAAGATACAGGGAGTACAGATACGCAGTATTTT.

This clone was counted a few times. The rearrangement joins TRBV7-2 to TRBJ2-7; D may be TRBD2 (6 bases). The CDR3 length is 13 residues. The germline V gene encodes CDR1 SGHTA and CDR2 FQGNSA. Trimming took 4 bases from V and 0 from J, leaving 7 bases between them. DNA for the CDR3: TGTGCCAGCAGCTCCGGGAGCTCCTACGAGCAGTACTTC. Its protein product is CASSSGSSYEQYF.

The genes are TRBV9 and TRBJ2-1; tentatively, D is TRBD2 (6 bases). This CDR3 is 13 amino acids long. Germline CDR1 SGDLS, CDR2 YYNGEE. V was trimmed by 0 bases and J by 12 bases, leaving 13 bases between them. The DNA for the CDR3 is TGTGCCAGCAGCGTAGGGCTAGCGTCGTGGCAGTTCTTC. It codes for CASSVGLASWQFF.

V usage is TRBV15 and J usage is TRBJ1-3; D is ambiguous. V was clipped by 0 bases and J by 2 bases, with 8 bases between them. This CDR3 region has 15 residues. In germline, CDR1 is LNHNV, CDR2 YYDKDF (reference sequence). The CDR3 DNA sequence: TGTGCCACCAGCAGAGATACTAGTCCTGGAAACACCATATATTTT. Residues: CATSRDTSPGNTIYF.

V and J are TRBV19 and TRBJ1-1; no reliable D call. Germline values: CDR1 LNHDA, CDR2 SQIVND (reference sequence). There are 12 residues in the CDR3. V was shortened by 4 bases and J by 3 bases, with 6 bases between the two germline ends. CDR3 nucleotides: TGTGCCAGTAGTAGGAGTTACACTGAAGCTTTCTTT. It translates to CASSRSYTEAFF.

This sequence joins TRBV9 and TRBJ1-2, with TRBD1 matching 7 bases. The germline V gene encodes CDR1 SGDLS and CDR2 YYNGEE. The CDR3 contains 16 residues. Germline trimming cut 4 bases from V and 4 bases from J; bases unmatched to any gene: 13. The CDR3 protein is CASSPKTTSGGYGYTF. As DNA, the CDR3 is TGTGCCAGCAGCCCCAAAACAACATCAGGGGGCTATGGCTACACCTTC. Filled out from reference TRBV9 and TRBJ1-2, the complete variable domain reads DSGVTQTPKHLITATGQRVTLRCSPRSGDLSVYWYQQSLDQGLQFLIQYYNGEERAKGNILERFSAQQFPDLHSELNLSSLELGDSALYFCASSPKTTSGGYGYTFGSGTRLTVV.

CDR3 residues: CASSSNLDFLTDTQYF. The CDR3 DNA sequence: TGCGCCAGCAGCTCCAACTTGGACTTTCTCACAGATACGCAGTATTTT. This chain links TRBV5-1 with TRBJ2-3; perhaps TRBD2 as D (5 bases). From germline, CDR1 is SGHRS and CDR2 YFSETQ. The CDR3 extends over 16 amino acids. Trimming cost V 3 bases and J 2 bases, with 16 bases left between them.

The V gene is TRBV28, the J gene TRBJ1-5; D remains ambiguous. The CDR3 is 14 residues long. The V end was cut by 6 bases, the J end by 10 bases, with 19 bases between. Germline assignment: CDR1 MDHEN and CDR2 SYDVKM. The CDR3 DNA reads TGTGCCAGCAGGCCACCGGGGTCGTTTTATCCCCAGCATTTT. Translation: CASRPPGSFYPQHF.

The sample holds one count of this clone. This rearrangement joins TRBV5-6 to TRBJ2-5; the match to TRBD1 covers 10 bases. The ends lost 2 bases at V and 4 bases at J; junction bases unmatched: 5. This CDR3 is built from 15 residues. Germline V gene sequence: CDR1 SGHDT, CDR2 YYEEEE. CDR3 nucleotide sequence: TGTGCCAGCAGCTTAACCCGGGACAGGGGAGAGACCCAGTACTTC. Its translation is CASSLTRDRGETQYF.

V usage is TRBV10-3 and J usage is TRBJ2-5; D is possibly TRBD1 (6 bases). This CDR3 is built from 15 residues. V shed 8 bases and J shed 3 bases, with 19 bases lying between them. CDR1 is ENHRY, CDR2 SYGVKD, per germline. The CDR3 spells CAIGAGAGVEETQYF. The CDR3 nucleotides are TGTGCCATCGGAGCTGGCGCAGGGGTGGAAGAGACCCAGTACTTC.

The CDR3 here is CASSDRPGQAYVSNFEQYF. The CDR3 coding sequence is TGTGCCAGCAGTGATAGACCGGGACAGGCTTACGTCAGTAATTTCGAGCAGTACTTC. The chain couples TRBV6-1 to TRBJ2-7; 8 bases agree with TRBD1. The CDR3 is made up of 19 amino acids. Germline CDR1 and CDR2: MNHNS and SASEGT. Unmatched junction bases numbered 22, after V lost 3 bases and J lost 6 bases.

This chain connects TRBV7-6 to TRBJ2-3; 10 nucleotides line up with TRBD1. V shed 4 bases, J shed 6 bases, and the junction held 7 bases outside the gene matches. The germline gives CDR1 SGHVS, CDR2 FNYEAQ. The CDR3 runs to 15 residues. CDR3 in amino acids: CASSSGQGQSDTQYF. CDR3 DNA sequence: TGTGCCAGCAGCTCGGGACAGGGGCAATCCGATACGCAGTATTTT.

The chain recombines TRBV10-3 with TRBJ1-3; no firm D call. Germline CDR1 is ENHRY and CDR2 is SYGVKD. The CDR3 is made up of 15 amino acids. With 5 bases removed from V and 4 bases from J, the gap between germline ends came to 15 bases. This CDR3 reads CAISLDRGGGNTIYF. CDR3 nucleotide sequence: TGTGCCATCAGTCTCGACCGGGGTGGAGGAAACACCATATATTTT.

The rearrangement joins TRBV28 to TRBJ2-6, with D uncertain. CDR3 length: 15 amino acids. V lost 6 bases and J lost 2, with 11 bases in between. From germline, CDR1 is MDHEN and CDR2 SYDVKM. CDR3: CASSTLKTGANVLTF. The CDR3 DNA reads as TGTGCCAGCAGCACACTAAAGACTGGGGCCAACGTCCTGACTTTC.

The chain joins TRBV7-8 to TRBJ1-4; D unclear. The CDR3 length is 16 residues. Germline V gives CDR1 SGHVS, CDR2 FQNEAQ. With 5 bases removed from V and 7 bases from J, the gap between germline ends came to 20 bases. CDR3 protein: CASSPPSGPEAEKLFF. The CDR3 region has the DNA TGTGCCAGCAGCCCGCCTAGTGGCCCGGAGGCTGAAAAACTGTTTTTT.

CDR3 DNA sequence: TGTGCCAGCAGTTATGGTCTTGACTTGGTTGGAAACACCATATATTTT. As protein: CASSYGLDLVGNTIYF. This chain links TRBV6-5 with TRBJ1-3; no clear D gene. CDR1 and CDR2 (germline): MNHEY, SVGAGI. There are 16 residues in the CDR3. V dropped 3 bases and J dropped 3 bases, with 15 bases sitting between them.

The rearrangement uses TRBV11-2 and TRBJ2-1, with TRBD1 matching over 7 bases. CDR1 SGHAT and CDR2 FQNNGV come from the germline V gene. Losses at the gene ends were 4 bases for V and 4 bases for J; bases not matched to a gene: 13. The CDR3 has 17 amino acids. The CDR3 DNA reads TGTGCCAGCAGCTCCGTAAGGGGGCGCGACCTTTACAATGAGCAGTTCTTC. Translated, it gives CASSSVRGRDLYNEQFF.

This clone has at least ten counts. The chain is built from TRBV28 and TRBJ2-7; possibly TRBD2 for D (5 bases). V lost 6 bases to trimming and J lost 6 bases, with 15 bases between them. Germline V CDR1 and CDR2: MDHEN, SYDVKM. CDR3 size: 13 residues. The chain's CDR3 is CASSPRGAAEQYF. In nucleotides, the CDR3 is TGTGCCAGCAGCCCCCGGGGAGCGGCCGAGCAGTACTTC.

The gene calls are TRBV6-5 and TRBJ2-7; 7 nucleotides agree with TRBD1. This CDR3 contains 14 residues. The V segment lost 4 bases and the J segment 2 bases; nucleotides outside the gene matches: 5. Germline lookup yields CDR1 MNHEY and CDR2 SVGAGI. The CDR3 DNA is TGTGCCAGCAGTTCCCCGGACAGGACCTACGAGCAGTACTTC. Encoded protein: CASSSPDRTYEQYF.

This clone was counted between two and nine times. The chain employs TRBV28 and TRBJ1-5; perhaps TRBD1 as D (6 bases). CDR1 MDHEN and CDR2 SYDVKM come from the germline V gene. The ends were cut back, 5 bases at V and 5 bases at J, with 16 bases in the middle. The CDR3 has 15 residues. As DNA, the CDR3 is TGTGCCAGCAGTCACAGGGATGGTAGATATCAGCCCCAGCATTTT. It translates to CASSHRDGRYQPQHF.

V and J are TRBV6-5 and TRBJ2-7, with a weak D call TRBD2 (5 bases). Per germline, CDR1 MNHEY and CDR2 SVGAGI. Trimming took off 0 bases at V and 1 base at J, with 10 bases between the two ends. The CDR3 is 15 amino acids. This CDR3 reads CASSYSMEESYEQYF. The CDR3 DNA is TGTGCCAGCAGTTACTCGATGGAGGAATCCTACGAGCAGTACTTC.

The chain combines TRBV15 with TRBJ1-2, with TRBD1 matching over 8 bases. The germline V gene has CDR1 LNHNV and CDR2 YYDKDF (reference sequence). V gave up 1 base and J gave up 5 bases; unmatched junction bases: 9. This CDR3 contains 16 residues. CDR3 coding DNA: TGTGCCACCAGCAGAGGGCCGGACAGGGCAGGTTATGGCTACACCTTC. This translates into CATSRGPDRAGYGYTF.

This clone was observed once. The rearrangement links TRBV5-6 to TRBJ1-1, with 7 positions matching TRBD1. J gave up 8 bases and V 5 bases, and 6 bases lay outside the gene matches. This CDR3 spans 12 amino acids. From germline, CDR1 is SGHDT and CDR2 YYEEEE. In DNA, the CDR3 is TGTGCCAGCAGAACCGGGACAGCAGAAGCTTTCTTT. This encodes CASRTGTAEAFF.

The V and J genes are TRBV19 and TRBJ2-2; 9 positions agree with TRBD1. The CDR3 contains 15 residues. V lost 6 bases to trimming and J lost 5 bases; unmatched junction nucleotides: 7. Germline lookup yields CDR1 LNHDA and CDR2 SQIVND (reference sequence). CDR3 residues: CASRGQGKLTGELFF. The CDR3 DNA reads as TGTGCCAGTAGGGGACAGGGAAAATTAACCGGGGAGCTGTTTTTT.

This chain connects TRBV28 to TRBJ2-1; D gene unclear. CDR1 and CDR2 from the germline V gene are MDHEN and SYDVKM. The CDR3 runs to 14 residues. Trimming removed 2 bases from V and 8 bases from J, with 13 bases in between. The CDR3 sequence is CASSLISRGDEQFF. The CDR3, as DNA: TGTGCCAGCAGTTTAATATCCCGCGGCGATGAGCAGTTCTTC. The full variable domain, in which reference TRBV28 and TRBJ2-1 provide the parts outside the CDR3, is DVKVTQSSRYLVKRTGEKVFLECVQDMDHENMFWYRQDPGLGLRLIYFSYDVKMKEKGDIPEGYSVSREKKERFSLILESASTNQTSMYLCASSLISRGDEQFFGPGTRLTVL.

The chain links TRBV6-1 to TRBJ1-4, with 8 bases that match TRBD1. V dropped 3 bases and J dropped 6; count of bases not matched to a gene: 12. Germline assignment: CDR1 MNHNS and CDR2 SASEGT. The CDR3 sequence is 17 residues long. CDR3 region: CASSDGGRGRRDEKLFF. The CDR3 bases are TGTGCCAGCAGTGATGGGGGCAGGGGGCGGCGCGATGAAAAACTGTTTTTT.

The chain is built from TRBV5-1 and TRBJ2-3; 8 nucleotides line up with TRBD2. The V gene end was trimmed by 4 bases and the J gene end by 2 bases; junction bases not matched to a gene: 6. The germline V gene encodes CDR1 SGHRS and CDR2 YFSETQ. The CDR3 has 15 amino acids. CDR3 protein: CASSPTGGTTDTQYF. The CDR3 DNA sequence: TGCGCCAGCAGCCCCACGGGGGGGACCACAGATACGCAGTATTTT.

The V gene is TRBV7-9, the J gene TRBJ1-1; tentatively, D is TRBD1 (6 bases). This CDR3 contains 17 residues. The ends were cut back, 5 bases at V and 2 bases at J, with 21 bases in the middle. Germline V gene lookup returns CDR1 SEHNR and CDR2 FQNEAQ (reference sequence). CDR3 residues: CASSQPIRQAINTEAFF. CDR3 sequence (DNA): TGTGCCAGCAGCCAACCGATACGACAGGCCATCAACACTGAAGCTTTCTTT.

This rearrangement joins TRBV19 to TRBJ2-3; 7 bases map to TRBD2. The CDR3 is made up of 16 amino acids. The germline CDR1 and CDR2 sequences are LNHDA and SQIVND (reference sequence). The J segment lost 4 bases and the V segment lost 5 bases, leaving 12 bases of the junction unmatched. CDR3 in DNA: TGTGCCAGTAGTCCACACAGCGGGACTGGGGCAGATACGCAGTATTTT. Translated: CASSPHSGTGADTQYF.